The TCR beta chain under discussion was sequenced for a study of T cells in Graves' hyperthyroidism and ophthalmopathy. For the study at large: Peripheral blood was collected at initial diagnosis, before any treatment.

The CDR3 runs 15 residues. V was clipped by 4 bases and J by 6 bases, with 19 bases between them. Germline CDR1 SGHAT, CDR2 FQNNGV. This clonotype came up many times. What it binds is unknown. Notes on the study in general: Ophthalmopathy was separated from stable hyperthyroidism by a 13 V-J model.

Authors of the study amplified TCR beta CDR3 regions from RNA transcripts. HTBI primers were the set used in a first-round RT-PCR of the TCR CDR3. TCRdb re-called the multiplex PCR reads through MiXCR, storing one row per CDR3 protein. The data contain roughly 650,000 distinct CDR3 sequences, roughly a sixth of them singletons. The rearrangement joins TRBV11-2 to TRBJ2-7; maybe TRBD1 (6 bases). The receptor's source is a woman aged 40 to 49 with Graves' ophthalmopathy. The sequencing sample was made of blood. Here the CDR3 reads CASSSTQGSSGEQYF. The DNA for the CDR3 is TGTGCCAGCAGCTCCACACAGGGTTCGAGTGGCGAGCAGTACTTC.